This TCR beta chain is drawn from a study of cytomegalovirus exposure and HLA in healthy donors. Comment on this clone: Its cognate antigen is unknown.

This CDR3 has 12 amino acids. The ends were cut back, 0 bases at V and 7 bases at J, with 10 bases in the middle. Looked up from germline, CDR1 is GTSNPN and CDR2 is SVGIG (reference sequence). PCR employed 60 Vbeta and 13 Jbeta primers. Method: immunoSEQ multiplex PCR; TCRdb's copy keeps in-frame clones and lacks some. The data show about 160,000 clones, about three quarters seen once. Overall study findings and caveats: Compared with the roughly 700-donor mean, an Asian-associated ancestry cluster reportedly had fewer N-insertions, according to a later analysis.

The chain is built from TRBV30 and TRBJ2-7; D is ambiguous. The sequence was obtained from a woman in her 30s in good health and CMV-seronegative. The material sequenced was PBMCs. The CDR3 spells CAWSVPLGEQYF. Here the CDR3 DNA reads TGTGCCTGGAGTGTACCTCTCGGGGAGCAGTACTTC. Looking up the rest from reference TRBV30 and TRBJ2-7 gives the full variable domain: SQTIHQWPATLVQPVGSPLSLECTVEGTSNPNLYWYRQAAGRGLQLLFYSVGIGQISSEVPQNLSASRPQDRQFILSSKKLLLSDSGFYLCAWSVPLGEQYFGPGTRLTVT.